These 2 T cell receptor beta chains were sequenced from one sample in a study of blood T cell repertoires in COVID-19. Using immunoSEQ multiplex PCR, the repertoire was profiled, and TCRdb retains in-frame clones only, with some absent. The data show approximately 290,000 clones, with approximately 90% seen just once and under 0.95% held by the top ten. The specimen sequenced was peripheral blood. Receptor source: a man aged 30 to 45 with acute or convalescent COVID-19.

V gene TRBV18 combines with J gene TRBJ1-2; D not certain. Trimming left V 4 bases short and J 2 bases short, with 14 bases between. The CDR3 is made up of 15 amino acids. CDR1 is KGHSH, CDR2 LQKENI, per germline. The CDR3 sequence: CASSLAEKTNYGYTF. CDR3 sequence (DNA): TGTGCCAGCTCACTAGCCGAAAAAACAAACTATGGCTACACCTTC.

J is TRBJ1-6 and V is TRBV19; 7 bases fit TRBD1. This CDR3 is built from 15 residues. V shed 4 bases and J 3 bases; nucleotides not matched to a gene: 3. CDR1 LNHDA and CDR2 SQIVND come from the germline V gene (reference sequence). In DNA, the CDR3 is TGTGCCAGTAGTACCGGGGACAGCTATAATTCACCCCTCCACTTT. Translation: CASSTGDSYNSPLHF.